The 13 T cell receptor beta chains below come from one sample, sequenced in a study of beta chain features in type 1 diabetes. Sequenced material consisted of expressed TCRB transcripts (all of the isolated RNA was reverse transcribed). Sequenced by immunoSEQ multiplex PCR; TCRdb stores in-frame clones only, minus some. This sample has hundreds of thousands of clones, with approximately 12% found just once. The sample taken for sequencing was naive CD4+ T cells from blood. Receptors were obtained from a man between 18 and 35 years old in good health.

This clone was recorded a few times. J is TRBJ2-7 and V is TRBV4-3; D is undetermined. The germline V and J ends were trimmed by 4 bases and 0 bases, with 10 bases remaining between them. CDR3 length equals 14 residues. Germline CDR1 reads LGHNA; CDR2 reads YSLEER. DNA for the CDR3: TGCGCCAGCAGCCGAGAATCCAGCTCCTACGAGCAGTACTTC. As protein: CASSRESSSYEQYF.

This rearrangement joins TRBV5-6 to TRBJ1-5; no clear D. Trimming took off 0 bases at V and 2 bases at J, with 9 bases between the two ends. This CDR3 has 15 residues. Per germline, CDR1 SGHDT and CDR2 YYEEEE. CDR3 coding DNA: TGTGCCAGCAGCTTGGCCGCACAAGGCAATCAGCCCCAGCATTTT. This gives the protein CASSLAAQGNQPQHF. Filled out from reference TRBV5-6 and TRBJ1-5, the complete variable domain reads DAGVTQSPTHLIKTRGQQVTLRCSPKSGHDTVSWYQQALGQGPQFIFQYYEEEERQRGNFPDRFSGHQFPNYSSELNVNALLLGDSALYLCASSLAAQGNQPQHFGDGTRLSIL.

The table lists this clone with a few counts. V and J are TRBV10-3 and TRBJ2-7; 10 bases map to TRBD2. Germline CDR1 reads ENHRY; CDR2 reads SYGVKD. J was trimmed by 1 base and V by 3 bases; bases with no gene match: 9. This CDR3 is built from 17 residues. CDR3 amino acids: CAISDWTSGRVSYEQYF. CDR3 coding DNA: TGTGCCATCAGTGACTGGACTAGCGGAAGGGTGTCCTACGAGCAGTACTTC.

J is TRBJ2-7 and V is TRBV30; TRBD2 matches at 7 bases. In germline, CDR1 is GTSNPN, CDR2 SVGIG (reference sequence). The CDR3 loop spans 13 amino acids. V trimming: 3 bases; J trimming: 3 bases; junction bases outside the gene matches: 5. CDR3 loop: CAWSLGGNYEQYF. In DNA form, the CDR3 reads TGTGCCTGGAGCCTGGGGGGGAACTACGAGCAGTACTTC. Looking up the rest from reference TRBV30 and TRBJ2-7 gives the full variable domain: SQTIHQWPATLVQPVGSPLSLECTVEGTSNPNLYWYRQAAGRGLQLLFYSVGIGQISSEVPQNLSASRPQDRQFILSSKKLLLSDSGFYLCAWSLGGNYEQYFGPGTRLTVT.

This chain joins TRBV28 and TRBJ2-1; 10 bases line up with TRBD1. The germline CDR1 and CDR2 sequences are MDHEN and SYDVKM. CDR3 length: 15 residues. Trimming cost V 6 bases and J 2 bases; bases outside gene matches: 4. DNA of the CDR3: TGTGCCAGCAGCCCCGGGACAGGGGCCTACAATGAGCAGTTCTTC. It translates to CASSPGTGAYNEQFF.

This chain joins TRBV7-8 and TRBJ1-2; D ambiguous. The ends were cut back, 4 bases at V and 1 base at J, with 10 bases in the middle. There are 14 residues in the CDR3. Per germline, CDR1 SGHVS and CDR2 FQNEAQ. The CDR3 region has the DNA TGTGCCAGCAGCTCGGATCGGGGTAACTATGGCTACACCTTC. Protein product: CASSSDRGNYGYTF. Combining the CDR3 with reference TRBV7-8 and TRBJ1-2 gives the whole variable domain GAGVSQSPRYKVAKRGQDVALRCDPISGHVSLFWYQQALGQGPEFLTYFQNEAQLDKSGLPSDRFFAERPEGSVSTLKIQRTQQEDSAVYLCASSSDRGNYGYTFGSGTRLTVV.

CDR3 sequence: CASSDASGGTPDTQYF. In DNA, the CDR3 is TGTGCCAGCAGTGACGCTAGCGGGGGGACTCCAGATACGCAGTATTTT. The chain employs TRBV6-1 and TRBJ2-3; 11 nucleotides agree with TRBD2. The CDR3 extends over 16 amino acids. CDR1 MNHNS and CDR2 SASEGT come from the germline V gene. The ends lost 3 bases at V and 4 bases at J; junction bases unmatched: 6.

In this sample, this clone turned up a few times. Within the sample, other DNA sequences also encode this same CDR3. V and J are TRBV28 and TRBJ2-1; the match to TRBD1 covers 11 bases. The germline gives CDR1 MDHEN, CDR2 SYDVKM. The CDR3 sequence is 15 residues long. The V and J ends lost 5 bases and 4 bases, in that order; junction bases with no gene match: 4. The CDR3, as DNA: TGTGCCAGCAGTCCGGGACAGGGGGGTTACAATGAGCAGTTCTTC. Its translation is CASSPGQGGYNEQFF.

In its sample, this clone was seen a few times. The J gene is TRBJ2-5, the V gene TRBV7-2; 11 bases are a match to TRBD2. V lost 5 bases to trimming and J lost 5 bases; unmatched junction nucleotides: 7. Germline assignment: CDR1 SGHTA and CDR2 FQGNSA. This CDR3 is 15 amino acids long. The DNA of the CDR3 is TGTGCCAGCAGCCTCCTAGCGGGGGGACCGGAGACCCAGTACTTC. Encoded protein: CASSLLAGGPETQYF.

The chain combines TRBV9 with TRBJ1-5, with 9 bases fitting TRBD1. Trimming removed 4 bases from V and 6 bases from J; junction bases left unmatched: 5. Per the germline V gene, CDR1 is SGDLS and CDR2 is YYNGEE. This CDR3 is 14 amino acids long. CDR3 DNA: TGTGCCAGCAGCCCAGGGACAGGGTTTCAGCCCCAGCATTTT. It translates to CASSPGTGFQPQHF.

This clone came up a few times. The rearrangement links TRBV30 to TRBJ1-5; TRBD1 matches 9 bases. Per the germline V gene, CDR1 is GTSNPN and CDR2 is SVGIG (reference sequence). This CDR3 region has 13 residues. With 7 bases clipped from V and 2 bases from J, the junction kept 3 bases outside the gene matches. The CDR3 loop reads CAFTGGGNQPQHF. The CDR3, as DNA: TGTGCCTTCACAGGGGGCGGCAATCAGCCCCAGCATTTT.

This clone was detected a few times. V is TRBV28 and J is TRBJ2-1; the match to TRBD2 covers 10 bases. Germline V lookup: CDR1 MDHEN, CDR2 SYDVKM. The length of the CDR3 is 15 residues. J gave up 7 bases and V 7 bases, and 10 bases lay outside the gene matches. In nucleotides, the CDR3 is TGTGCCAGCAACCCACTAGCGGGGATCACTAATGAGCAGTTCTTC. It yields the protein CASNPLAGITNEQFF.

The rearrangement links TRBV5-4 to TRBJ1-1; the D gene is possibly TRBD1 (5 bases). Trimming removed 6 bases from V and 1 base from J, with 10 bases in between. CDR3 length: 13 amino acids. Germline CDR1 SGHNT, CDR2 YYREEE (reference sequence). CDR3 nucleotides: TGTGCCAGCAACCAAGGACAGAACACTGAAGCTTTCTTT. This translates into CASNQGQNTEAFF.